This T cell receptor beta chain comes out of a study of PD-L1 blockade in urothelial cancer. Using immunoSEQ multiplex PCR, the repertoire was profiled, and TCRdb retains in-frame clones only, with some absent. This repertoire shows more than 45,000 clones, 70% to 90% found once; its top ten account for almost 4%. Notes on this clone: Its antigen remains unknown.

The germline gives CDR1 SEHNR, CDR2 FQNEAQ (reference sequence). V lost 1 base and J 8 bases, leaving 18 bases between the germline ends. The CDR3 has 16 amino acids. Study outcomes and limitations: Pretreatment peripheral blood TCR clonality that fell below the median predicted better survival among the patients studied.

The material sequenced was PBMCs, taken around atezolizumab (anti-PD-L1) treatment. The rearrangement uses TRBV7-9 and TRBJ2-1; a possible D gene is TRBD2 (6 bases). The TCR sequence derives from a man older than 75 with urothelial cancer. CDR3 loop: CASSLGGTQRSDEQFF. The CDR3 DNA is TGTGCCAGCAGCTTAGGGGGGACTCAAAGGTCCGATGAGCAGTTCTTC.